This T cell receptor beta chain was found in a study of OX40 agonist ivuxolimab in advanced cancers. Regarding the complete study: Ivuxolimab, which targeted the costimulatory receptor OX40 (CD134), was an agonistic, fully human IgG2 monoclonal antibody. Of the roughly 52 dose-escalation patients, hepatocellular carcinoma was present in 19, melanoma in some 15, renal cell carcinoma in 9 and head and neck cancer in 9. Partial responses were achieved by three dose-escalation patients, of whom one had hepatocellular carcinoma and two had cutaneous melanoma. The point of sequencing TCRbeta in the periphery was to test whether ivuxolimab changed TCR sequence diversity and drove clonal T-cell expansion. Prior anti-PD-1, anti-PD-L1 or anti-CTLA-4 therapy was permitted, and checkpoint inhibitors had been received by less than 45% of dose-escalation patients. Intravenous ivuxolimab was administered to patients every 2 weeks at six dose levels: 0.01, 0.1, 0.3, 1.5, 3 and 10 mg/kg. In the dose-escalation cohort, 70% to 90% of patients were male, and the mean age was 60 years with a range of roughly 20 to 80. The paper reports the monotherapy dose-escalation portion (N ≈ 50 patients) of the phase I ivuxolimab trial.

Within its sample, this clone is medium-sized (0.01 to 0.1%). Its antigen specificity is not known. There are no base qualities to consult, and no much larger clone falls within one base. CDR1 MNHNS and CDR2 SASEGT are derived from the germline V gene. Reading from cysteine to phenylalanine, the CDR3 counts 14 amino acids. The kept DNA is CDR3 alone, 42 bases in frame from the first base. Relative to germline, V is 3 bases shorter and J is 0 bases shorter, with 8 bases between their ends. To sequence the TCRbeta CDR3 region, genomic DNA was isolated from the sorted cells. The immunoSEQ Assay was used for sequencing of TCRbeta CDR3 regions. TCRdb took this table from immuneACCESS and kept in-frame rearrangements with V and J called. Such tables lack part of the clones; where checked against another copy, unresolved V genes explain under half of the gap, and the rest is unexplained. The table for this sample lists around 25,000 clones; over 60% of them were counted only once. Jointly, the top ten make up roughly 15% of the sample.

The investigation overall reported the following: Low levels of normalized T-cell clonal expansion were also seen in some patients who did not respond. At doses from 0.1 to 3.0 mg/kg, clonal expansion was seen in both CD4+ and CD8+ blood T cells between baseline and week 6. The antigen specificity of the peripheral T cells that underwent clonal expansion was not determined. In partial responders in the 0.1-3.0 mg/kg groups, normalized peripheral clonal expansion was found to be among the lowest, especially among CD8+ T cells. After ivuxolimab, more expanded clones were found on average in CD8+ T cells than in CD4+ T cells.

The trial excluded patients who had a history of autoimmune disease or who were on systemic immunosuppression. Peripheral blood for TCR sequencing was collected from all dose cohorts at baseline, on cycle 4 day 1, and on cycle 7 day 1. The samples were drawn from a first-in-human, open-label, multicenter phase I dose-escalation trial of ivuxolimab. The trial enrolled adults with locally advanced or metastatic head and neck squamous cell, hepatocellular, melanoma or renal cell carcinoma. CD4+ and CD8+ T cells were sorted separately from peripheral blood before TCR sequencing. This specimen was CD4+ or CD8+ T cells sorted from blood, taken in a trial of the OX40 agonist ivuxolimab. The rearranged chain carries TRBV6-1 and TRBJ1-2; a tentative D match to TRBD1 spans 5 bases. The sequence derives from an adult with an advanced solid tumor such as melanoma, head and neck, liver or kidney cancer. The CDR3 amino acid sequence is: CASSEGRANYGYTF. The DNA is TGTGCCAGCAGTGAGGGACGGGCTAACTATGGCTACACCTTC.